What follows describes a single T cell receptor beta chain. Profiled with immunoSEQ multiplex PCR; TCRdb holds only in-frame clones, not every one. The sample lists hundreds of thousands of clones; about 85% were seen once. These data are taken from a study of blood T cell repertoires in COVID-19. Germline lookup yields CDR1 LNHDA and CDR2 SQIVND (reference sequence). The ends were cut back, 4 bases at V and 1 base at J, with 16 bases in the middle. This CDR3 contains 17 residues. The source is an elderly woman with acute or convalescent COVID-19. Specimen: peripheral blood. The chain is built from TRBV19 and TRBJ1-4; D remains ambiguous. CDR3 nucleotides: TGTGCCAGTAGTAATATCGGGAACGGAGTAACTAATGAAAAACTGTTTTTT. Protein sequence: CASSNIGNGVTNEKLFF.